These 15 T cell receptor beta chains came from one sample sequenced in a study of cytomegalovirus exposure and HLA in healthy donors. Primers: 60 Vbeta forward and 13 Jbeta reverse. The protocol was immunoSEQ multiplex PCR, while the TCRdb copy is restricted to in-frame clones and leaves out a portion. The repertoire holds roughly 110,000 clones, with around 80% as singletons. Sequencing was done on a sample of PBMCs. The source of these receptors is a female donor in good health and CMV-seronegative.

This chain links TRBV10-2 with TRBJ1-3; tentatively, D is TRBD1 (5 bases). The germline CDR1 and CDR2 sequences are WSHSY and SAAADI. There are 15 residues in the CDR3. Between the trimmed V and J ends, which lost 5 bases and 0 bases, there was a span of 11 bases. In DNA, the CDR3 is TGCGCCAGCAGTCTAGCGGGGGTCTCTGGAAACACCATATATTTT. Encoded protein: CASSLAGVSGNTIYF.

The chain employs TRBV25-1 and TRBJ2-1, with 16 bases identical to TRBD2. The CDR3 consists of 16 residues. Looked up from germline, CDR1 is MGHDK and CDR2 is SYGVNS. J was trimmed by 6 bases and V by 3 bases; bases with no gene match: 2. CDR3 DNA: TGTGCCAGCAGTGAGGGACTAGCGGGGGGGCGCAATGAGCAGTTCTTC. As protein: CASSEGLAGGRNEQFF.

This CDR3 reads CASSQTGQGYGYTF. Written as DNA, the CDR3 is TGTGCCAGCTCACAAACGGGACAGGGATATGGCTACACCTTC. The genes are TRBV18 and TRBJ1-2, with 9 bases lining up with TRBD1. This CDR3 is 14 amino acids long. V was clipped by 4 bases and J by 5 bases; unmatched bases: 5. The germline gives CDR1 KGHSH, CDR2 LQKENI. The full variable domain, its missing parts supplied by reference TRBV18 and TRBJ1-2, is NAGVMQNPRHLVRRRGQEARLRCSPMKGHSHVYWYRQLPEEGLKFMVYLQKENIIDESGMPKERFSAEFPKEGPSILRIQQVVRGDSAAYFCASSQTGQGYGYTFGSGTRLTVV.

This chain joins TRBV7-9 and TRBJ1-1; 11 bases are shared with TRBD1. The CDR3 extends over 15 amino acids. V shed 5 bases and J 4 bases; nucleotides not matched to a gene: 6. Per the germline V gene, CDR1 is SEHNR and CDR2 is FQNEAQ (reference sequence). CDR3 region: CASSISGTGGTEAFF. The DNA for the CDR3 is TGTGCCAGCAGCATCTCCGGGACAGGGGGCACTGAAGCTTTCTTT.

V gene TRBV5-6 combines with J gene TRBJ2-7; D perhaps matches TRBD1 (5 bases). The germline V and J ends were trimmed by 4 bases and 3 bases, with 11 bases remaining between them. The CDR3 sequence is 13 residues long. Germline V CDR1 and CDR2: SGHDT, YYEEEE. The CDR3 reads CASSLLGDYEQYF. CDR3 bases: TGTGCCAGCAGCCTCCTAGGGGACTACGAGCAGTACTTC.

The V call is TRBV2, the J call TRBJ1-2, with 11 bases identical to TRBD1. CDR1 SNHLY and CDR2 FYNNEI come from the germline V gene. The CDR3 is 15 amino acids. V gave up 7 bases and J gave up 2 bases; unmatched junction bases: 6. The CDR3 region has the DNA TGTGCCAGCACGGCTGGGACAGGGGGAAACTATGGCTACACCTTC. This encodes CASTAGTGGNYGYTF.

The rearrangement links TRBV9 to TRBJ1-1, with no clear D. This CDR3 is built from 15 residues. The germline V and J ends were trimmed by 0 bases and 8 bases, with 17 bases remaining between them. The V gene's germline CDR1 is SGDLS and CDR2 YYNGEE. Written as DNA, the CDR3 is TGTGCCAGCAGCGTAGGGGTCGAGGGCTTTACCGAAGCTTTCTTT. Translation: CASSVGVEGFTEAFF.

The chain recombines TRBV5-1 with TRBJ2-2; 10 bases align to TRBD1. Germline V CDR1 and CDR2: SGHRS, YFSETQ. The CDR3 is made up of 17 amino acids. V shed 3 bases, J shed 5 bases, and the junction held 10 bases outside the gene matches. The CDR3 sequence is CASSWPRDRGITGELFF. The CDR3 DNA reads as TGCGCCAGCAGCTGGCCCCGGGACAGGGGAATTACCGGGGAGCTGTTTTTT.

This chain links TRBV15 with TRBJ1-4; D gene ambiguous. Per the germline V gene, CDR1 is LNHNV and CDR2 is YYDKDF (reference sequence). V gave up 0 bases and J gave up 0 bases, with 5 bases separating them. The CDR3 has 15 amino acids. CDR3 coding DNA: TGTGCCACCAGCAGAGAGCGAGCAACTAATGAAAAACTGTTTTTT. Translating gives CATSRERATNEKLFF. Based on the CDR3 plus reference TRBV15 and TRBJ1-4, the full variable domain is DAMVIQNPRYQVTQFGKPVTLSCSQTLNHNVMYWYQQKSSQAPKLLFHYYDKDFNNEADTPDNFQSRRPNTSFCFLDIRSPGLGDTAMYLCATSRERATNEKLFFGSGTQLSVL.

The gene calls are TRBV9 and TRBJ1-1, with D possibly matching TRBD1 (6 bases). This CDR3 has 16 residues. Trimming left V 0 bases short and J 4 bases short, with 16 bases between. Germline loops: CDR1 SGDLS, CDR2 YYNGEE. The CDR3 sequence: CASSVDIGDKGTEAFF. The CDR3 DNA reads TGTGCCAGCAGCGTAGATATCGGGGACAAGGGCACTGAAGCTTTCTTT.

The rearrangement links TRBV4-3 to TRBJ1-3, with unresolved D. The CDR3 length is 15 residues. Trimming pared 0 bases from V and 5 bases from J, leaving 11 bases between. Germline CDR1 LGHNA, CDR2 YSLEER. CDR3 nucleotide sequence: TGCGCCAGCAGCCAAGATCTGACAAGAAGAAACACCATATATTTT. Amino acids: CASSQDLTRRNTIYF.

The J gene is TRBJ1-2, the V gene TRBV7-9; the match to TRBD1 covers 7 bases. The germline gives CDR1 SEHNR, CDR2 FQNEAQ (reference sequence). V lost 4 bases to trimming and J lost 0 bases; unmatched junction nucleotides: 2. CDR3 length: 14 amino acids. The CDR3 reads CASSYGQANYGYTF. The CDR3 DNA reads TGTGCCAGCAGCTATGGACAGGCTAACTATGGCTACACCTTC.

The chain joins TRBV9 to TRBJ2-4; maybe TRBD1 (6 bases). Germline CDR1 SGDLS, CDR2 YYNGEE. The germline V and J ends were trimmed by 4 bases and 0 bases, with 11 bases remaining between them. This CDR3 is built from 15 residues. The CDR3 spells CASSPGQLAKNIQYF. The CDR3 DNA follows: TGTGCCAGCAGCCCAGGACAGCTAGCCAAAAACATTCAGTACTTC.

The CDR3 DNA is TGTGCCTGGAGTGTAAGCGGGGGGGGACTCGTGCAGTTCTTC. Its protein product is CAWSVSGGGLVQFF. The chain uses TRBV30 and TRBJ2-1, with 10 bases lining up with TRBD2. Germline V lookup: CDR1 GTSNPN, CDR2 SVGIG (reference sequence). The CDR3 loop spans 14 amino acids. Trimming took 0 bases from V and 12 from J; bases not matched to a gene: 8.

This clone was picked up a small number of times. The chain combines TRBV19 with TRBJ1-5; D uncertain. The germline V gene encodes CDR1 LNHDA and CDR2 SQIVND (reference sequence). The CDR3 consists of 14 residues. Between the trimmed V and J ends, which lost 5 bases and 6 bases, there was a span of 14 bases. CDR3 protein: CASSFGQAGQPQHF. Here the CDR3 DNA reads TGTGCCAGTAGTTTTGGGCAGGCGGGTCAGCCCCAGCATTTT.